This paragraph covers one TCR beta chain sequence. This clonotype was counted many times. Its antigen is unknown. No qualities accompany the bases; no much larger clone lies one base away. The run used an Illumina HiSeq 1500. The raw public data were reprocessed by TCRdb itself: fastp quality trimming at Q25, MiXCR clonotype calling, in-frame beta chains only. Identical CDR3 protein sequences are pooled into one entry, listed with their most common genes and DNA. Recorded for this sample are 86,000 or so distinct CDR3 sequences; 20% to 30% of them occurred a single time. Together, the top ten hold approximately 51% of the sample. Per the publication, the treatment or condition label means: in vitro stimulation with specific CMV peptide epitopes to enrich CMV-specific T cells. For CDR1 and CDR2, the germline V gene lists MNHNS and SASEGT. The CDR3 goes from the cysteine to the phenylalanine over 18 residues. Only the CDR3 DNA stays, 54 bases, in frame from base 1. Trimming removed 7 bases from V and 3 bases from J; the gene matches leave 19 bases unexplained.

These data come from a study of T cell repertoires in cytomegalovirus infection (dated by TCRdb to the late 2010s). About the investigation overall: Recently identified HLA-C-restricted CMV epitopes, whose presentation resists viral immunomodulation, were targeted by peptide stimulations together with well-studied HLA-B-restricted epitopes. Donor HLA type was relevant to the analysis, because carriage of CMV infection together with the matching HLA type was indicated by public TCR beta signatures.

Study-wide conclusions, independent of this receptor: In the ex vivo response, HLA-C-restricted CMV-specific TCR beta clonotypes were dominant, and in two of eight donors the single most frequent clonotype came from this HLA-C-restricted group. Carriers of CMV infection plus the relevant HLA type were discriminated by the cumulative frequency of public TCR beta family members in the study cohort and in an independent roughly 340-donor cohort.

Specimen: CD8+ T cells from cultured PBMCs, collected from culture after CMV antigen stimulation. Here the chain combines TRBV6-1 and TRBJ2-7; TRBD1 lines up with 9 middle nucleotides. This clonotype was sampled from a human donor in good health (CMV status not recorded). Some clones in this sample may be carry-over from other donors' samples. This receptor carries the CDR3 CASTRSWDRAQTDYEQYF. The DNA is TGTGCCAGCACCAGAAGTTGGGACAGGGCGCAAACAGACTACGAGCAGTACTTC.